Shown below are 14 T cell receptor beta chains from a single sample sequenced in a study of Graves' ophthalmopathy and Graves' hyperthyroidism listed by TCRdb under 2018. TCRdb shows the sequencer as Illumina HiSeq 2000. For repertoire sequencing, TCR beta CDR3 regions were amplified from RNA transcripts. The first round of RT-PCR was done with HTBI primers and the Qiagen OneStep RT-PCR kit, and was followed by a second round of multiplex PCR, then size selection and purification. TCRdb reprocessing: public reads trimmed at Q25 with fastp, clones called with MiXCR, in-frame beta chains kept. Rows merge per CDR3 protein into single entries with the most common DNA and genes. The sample yields roughly 500,000 distinct CDR3 sequences; 13% to 15% were counted once. 9.5% to 10% of the sample is held by the ten biggest clonotypes. Sequenced sample: blood. The receptor source for this set is a young woman with Graves' ophthalmopathy. Donor details come from another sample of the same person, matched by shared clones.

In its sample, this clonotype was seen many times. An end of the junction differs from the germline gene, which may be a read error. The chain has TRBV6-1 and TRBJ2-4; 9 bases line up with TRBD1. CDR3 length: 15 amino acids. CDR1 and CDR2 (germline): MNHNS, SASEGT. This CDR3 is CASSLQGAAKNIKYF. Written as DNA, the CDR3 is TGTGCCAGCAGCCTACAGGGGGCGGCCAAAAACATTAAGTACTTC.

This clonotype came up many times. The chain is built from TRBV19 and TRBJ1-1; D unclear. Germline values: CDR1 LNHDA, CDR2 SQIVND (reference sequence). The V end was cut by 6 bases, the J end by 5 bases, with 16 bases between. There are 14 residues in the CDR3. CDR3: CASSEGPRGTEAFF. CDR3 DNA: TGTGCCAGTAGCGAAGGGCCCCGAGGAACTGAAGCTTTCTTT.

In this sample, this clonotype turned up many times. CDR3 in DNA: TGTGCCAGCAGTTTAACTGGAAAGAGCATCAACACTGAAGCTTTCTTT. The encoded protein is CASSLTGKSINTEAFF. J is TRBJ1-1 and V is TRBV28, with D unclear. Germline V lookup: CDR1 MDHEN, CDR2 SYDVKM. The CDR3 totals 16 residues. V was cut by 2 bases and J by 2 bases, with 15 bases left in between.

The sample holds many counts of this clonotype. The rearrangement links TRBV28 to TRBJ1-2; 7 nucleotides align to TRBD1. The V gene end was trimmed by 6 bases and the J gene end by 7 bases; junction bases not matched to a gene: 8. Germline CDR1 and CDR2: MDHEN and SYDVKM. CDR3 length equals 13 residues. CDR3 nucleotides: TGTGCCAGCAGACCCGGGACAGCCAGTGGCTACACCTTC. It specifies CASRPGTASGYTF.

This clonotype showed up many times. The rearrangement uses TRBV24-1 and TRBJ2-2, with D possibly TRBD2 on 7 matching bases. Germline V gene sequence: CDR1 KGHDR, CDR2 SFDVKD. The V end was cut by 0 bases, the J end by 6 bases, with 13 bases between. The CDR3 loop spans 16 amino acids. CDR3 bases: TGTGCCACCAGTGATTTGCCCCGGGGGGCCGCCGGGGAGCTGTTTTTT. It yields the protein CATSDLPRGAAGELFF.

This sequence joins TRBV28 and TRBJ1-2; no reliable D call. V dropped 6 bases and J dropped 3 bases, with 14 bases sitting between them. Germline V CDR1 and CDR2: MDHEN, SYDVKM. CDR3 length: 14 residues. The CDR3 spells CASSLGRVHYGYTF. For the CDR3, the DNA is TGTGCCAGCAGCCTCGGGAGGGTGCACTATGGCTACACCTTC.

This clonotype was recorded at least ten times. The chain is built from TRBV5-5 and TRBJ1-2, with 9 bases identical to TRBD1. There are 15 residues in the CDR3. Germline assignment: CDR1 SGHKS and CDR2 YYEKEE (reference sequence). With V trimmed by 2 bases and J by 6 bases, 8 bases remained unmatched. In DNA, the CDR3 is TGTGCCAGCAGCTTCCACAGCACAGGGGGCAATGGCTACACCTTC. Translation: CASSFHSTGGNGYTF.

In its sample, this clonotype was seen many times. The chain employs TRBV30 and TRBJ2-2; TRBD2 is a possible D gene (6 bases). CDR3 size: 14 residues. Trimming cost V 3 bases and J 6 bases, with 14 bases left between them. Germline values: CDR1 GTSNPN, CDR2 SVGIG (reference sequence). The DNA for the CDR3 is TGTGCCTGGAGCGTGGGACCGGGGGCCGGGGAGCTGTTTTTT. Translated: CAWSVGPGAGELFF.

Many counts were recorded for this clonotype. The chain combines TRBV7-2 with TRBJ1-2; no firm D call. The CDR3 runs to 12 residues. Per germline, CDR1 SGHTA and CDR2 FQGNSA. Trimming removed 2 bases from V and 3 bases from J, with 4 bases in between. The CDR3 region is CASSLIDYGYTF. In DNA, the CDR3 is TGTGCCAGCAGCTTAATAGACTATGGCTACACCTTC.

This clonotype was observed a handful of times. This sequence joins TRBV30 and TRBJ1-5; D is possibly TRBD1 (5 bases). The CDR3 loop spans 13 amino acids. Germline V CDR1 and CDR2: GTSNPN, SVGIG (reference sequence). V lost 2 bases to trimming and J lost 6 bases, with 11 bases between them. CDR3 residues: CAWSSQGGQPQHF. In DNA form, the CDR3 reads TGTGCCTGGAGTAGTCAGGGCGGTCAGCCCCAGCATTTT.

This clonotype was detected many times. The CDR3, as DNA: TGTGCCAGCAGCTACCTGGACAGGCTCTCCTACGAGCAGTACTTC. Translation: CASSYLDRLSYEQYF. The chain links TRBV6-5 to TRBJ2-7, with 7 bases matching TRBD1. The length of the CDR3 is 15 residues. CDR1 and CDR2 (germline): MNHEY, SVGAGI. J lost 0 bases, V lost 6 bases, and 8 bases had no gene match.

Notes on this clonotype: Relative to the germline gene, one junction end is altered; a read error may explain this. The V call is TRBV12-3 or TRBV12-4, the J call TRBJ1-3; D is uncertain. This CDR3 has 15 amino acids. The CDR3 reads CASSVTVNSGSTIYF. CDR3 nucleotide sequence: TGTGCCAGCAGTGTTACAGTAAACTCTGGAAGCACCATATATTTT.

This clonotype was found many times. The genes are TRBV6-2 or TRBV6-3 and TRBJ2-5; TRBD2 aligns across 11 bases. The CDR3 spans 14 residues. Germline V CDR1 and CDR2: MNHEY, SVGEGT. The V and J ends lost 5 bases and 5 bases, in that order; junction bases with no gene match: 4. The CDR3 sequence: CASSPTSGVETQYF. The DNA of the CDR3 is TGTGCCAGCAGTCCGACTAGCGGGGTGGAGACCCAGTACTTC.

This clonotype was seen ten or more times. The chain recombines TRBV10-1 with TRBJ1-6; D perhaps matches TRBD1 (5 bases). CDR1 and CDR2 (germline): WNHNN, SYGVQD (reference sequence). V lost 8 bases to trimming and J lost 7 bases, with 27 bases between them. This CDR3 is 18 amino acids long. The CDR3 region has the DNA TGCGCCAGCGAGACAGAGGACCGTACCCCTATGAGAAATTCACCCCTCCACTTT. Protein: CASETEDRTPMRNSPLHF.